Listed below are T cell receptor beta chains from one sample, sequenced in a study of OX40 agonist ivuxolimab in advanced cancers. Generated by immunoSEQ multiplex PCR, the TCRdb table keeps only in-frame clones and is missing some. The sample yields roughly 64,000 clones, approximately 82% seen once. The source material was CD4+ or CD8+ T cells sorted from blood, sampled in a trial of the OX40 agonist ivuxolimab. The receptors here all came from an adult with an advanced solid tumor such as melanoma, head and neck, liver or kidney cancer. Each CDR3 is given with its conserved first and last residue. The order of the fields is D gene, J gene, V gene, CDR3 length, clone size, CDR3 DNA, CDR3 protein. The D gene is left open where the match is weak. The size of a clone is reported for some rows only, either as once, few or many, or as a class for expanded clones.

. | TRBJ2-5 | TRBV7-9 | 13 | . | TGTGCCAGCAGCTGGCGGGAAGGAGAGACCCAGTACTTC | CASSWREGETQYF
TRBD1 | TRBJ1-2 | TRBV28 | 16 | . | TGTGCCAGCAGTCCCCTGGCAGGGGGCGTGACGAATGGCTACACCTTC | CASSPLAGGVTNGYTF
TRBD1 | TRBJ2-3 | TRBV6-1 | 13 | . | TGTGCCAGCAGTGAGTTCCTGGGGGACAGGGGGAATTTT | CASSEFLGDRGNF
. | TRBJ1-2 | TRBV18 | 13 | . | TGTGCCAGCTCACCTGAGGGTAGGGGTGGCTACACCTTC | CASSPEGRGGYTF
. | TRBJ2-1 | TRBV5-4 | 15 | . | TGTGCCAGCTCAAGTCCGTCTAGCGCCCACAATGAGCAGTTCTTC | CASSSPSSAHNEQFF
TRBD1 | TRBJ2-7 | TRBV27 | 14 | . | TGTGCCAGCAGTTCCTCAGGGGGTACCTACGAGCAGTACTTC | CASSSSGGTYEQYF
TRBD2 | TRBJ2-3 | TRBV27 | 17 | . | TGTGCCAGCAGTTTATCCCTAGCGGGAGGATCCACAGATACGCAGTATTTT | CASSLSLAGGSTDTQYF
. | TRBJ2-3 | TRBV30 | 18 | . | TGTGCCTGGAGGGTTTCTTCCGGAGCCTATGTGGGCACAGATACGCAGTATTTT | CAWRVSSGAYVGTDTQYF
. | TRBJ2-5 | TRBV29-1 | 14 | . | TGCAGCGTTGAGCGGCCCACTCCCCAAGAGACCCAGTACTTC | CSVERPTPQETQYF
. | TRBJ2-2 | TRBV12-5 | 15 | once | TGTGCTAGTGGTTTGGCCGCAGGGCCCACCGGGGAGCTGTTTTTT | CASGLAAGPTGELFF
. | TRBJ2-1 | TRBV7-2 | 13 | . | TGTGCCAGCAGCTTCGACTTCTACAATGAGCAGTTCTTC | CASSFDFYNEQFF
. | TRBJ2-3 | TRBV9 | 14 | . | TGTGCCAGCAGCGTAGTCGGGTCCACAGATACGCAGTATTTT | CASSVVGSTDTQYF
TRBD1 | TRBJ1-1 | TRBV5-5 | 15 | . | TGTGCCAGCAGCGATCAACCGGGACAGGACACTGAAGCTTTCTTT | CASSDQPGQDTEAFF
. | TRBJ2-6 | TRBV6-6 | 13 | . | TGTGCCGCTGGAGCTCGCGGGGCCAACGTCCTGACTTTC | CAAGARGANVLTF
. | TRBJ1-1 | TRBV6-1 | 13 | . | TGTGCCAGCCAAGTCACATTTAACACTGAAGCTTTCTTT | CASQVTFNTEAFF
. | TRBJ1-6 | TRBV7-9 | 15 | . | TGTGCCAGCAGCTTAGAAGACAGCAGATACTCACCCCTCCACTTT | CASSLEDSRYSPLHF
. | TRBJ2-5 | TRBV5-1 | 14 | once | TGCGCCAGCAGCTTGTGGACACCTGGGGAGACCCAGTACTTC | CASSLWTPGETQYF
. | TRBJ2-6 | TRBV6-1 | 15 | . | TGTGCCAGCAGTTTACAGGTCTCTGGGGCCAACGTCCTGACTTTC | CASSLQVSGANVLTF
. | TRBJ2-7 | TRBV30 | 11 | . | TGTGCCCGGGGATTGAGCCACGAGCAGTACTTC | CARGLSHEQYF
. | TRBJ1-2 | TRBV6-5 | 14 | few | TGTGCCAGCAGTTTCTACCCGGCTAACTATGGCTACACCTTC | CASSFYPANYGYTF
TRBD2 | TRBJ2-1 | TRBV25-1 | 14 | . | TGTGCCAGCACCCTAGCGGGAGGCGGCAATGAGCAGTTCTTC | CASTLAGGGNEQFF
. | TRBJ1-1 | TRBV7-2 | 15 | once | TGTGCCAGCAGCCCAGACAGAAGCCTGTACACTGAAGCTTTCTTT | CASSPDRSLYTEAFF
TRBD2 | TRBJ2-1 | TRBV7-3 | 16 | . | TGTGCCAGCAGCTTTATAGCGGGAGTTCCAAGAAATGAGCAGTTCTTC | CASSFIAGVPRNEQFF
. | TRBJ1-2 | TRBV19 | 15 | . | TGTGCCAGTAGTATAGTTAACAGGCCGAACTATGGCTACACCTTC | CASSIVNRPNYGYTF
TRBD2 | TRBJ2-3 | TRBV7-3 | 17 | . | TGTGCCAGCAGCCACCGGACTAGCGGGGGCAGGATGGATACGCAGTATTTT | CASSHRTSGGRMDTQYF
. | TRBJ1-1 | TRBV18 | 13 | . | TGTGCCAGCTCACCAGGGGAGGGGACTGAAGCTTTCTTT | CASSPGEGTEAFF
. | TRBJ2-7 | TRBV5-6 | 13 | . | TGTGCCAGCAGCTTGGCCAGCTCCTACGAGCAGTACTTC | CASSLASSYEQYF
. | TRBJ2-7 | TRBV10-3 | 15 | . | TGTGCCATCAGTGTAACTACTAGTCGGCCCTACGAGCAGTACTTC | CAISVTTSRPYEQYF
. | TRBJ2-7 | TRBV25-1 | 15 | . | TGTGCCAGCAGTGATCCGAGCCGGGGAGACCCCGAGCAGTACTTC | CASSDPSRGDPEQYF
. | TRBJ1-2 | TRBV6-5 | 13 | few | TGTGCCAGCAGTTTTACGGGCAACTATGGCTACACCTTC | CASSFTGNYGYTF
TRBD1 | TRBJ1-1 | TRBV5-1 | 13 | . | TGCGCCAGCAGCGCGGGACAGACCCCTGAAGCTTTCTTT | CASSAGQTPEAFF
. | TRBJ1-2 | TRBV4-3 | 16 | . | TGCGCCAGCAGCCAAGACATAGGAGGGGTAATTGATGGCTACACCTTC | CASSQDIGGVIDGYTF
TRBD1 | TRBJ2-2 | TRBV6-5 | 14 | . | TGTGCCAGCAGCGGACAGGGGCGGGGCGGGGAGCTGTTTTTT | CASSGQGRGGELFF
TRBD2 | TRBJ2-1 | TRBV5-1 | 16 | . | TGCGCCAGCAGCCCTCAGACTAGCGGGACGGTGGATGAGCAGTTCTTC | CASSPQTSGTVDEQFF
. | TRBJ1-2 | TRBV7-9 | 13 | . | TGTGCCAGCAGCTTGATGACAGGAGGGGGCTACACCTTC | CASSLMTGGGYTF
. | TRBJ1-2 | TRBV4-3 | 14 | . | TGCGCCAGCAGCCTATCGGTAGGGCGGGGTGGCTACACCTTC | CASSLSVGRGGYTF
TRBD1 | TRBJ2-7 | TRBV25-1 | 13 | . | TGTGCCAGCACCCAGGGGGCCTCCTACGAGCAGTACTTC | CASTQGASYEQYF
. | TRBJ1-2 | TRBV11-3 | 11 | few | TGTGCCAGCAGCTCCAACTATGGCTACACCTTC | CASSSNYGYTF
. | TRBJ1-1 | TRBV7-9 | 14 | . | TGTGCCAGCGCGGAGGGACACTGGAACACTGAAGCTTTCTTT | CASAEGHWNTEAFF
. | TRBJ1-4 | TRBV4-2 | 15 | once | TGTGCCAGCAGCCAAGTAGGCACAGAACGCGAAAAACTGTTTTTT | CASSQVGTEREKLFF
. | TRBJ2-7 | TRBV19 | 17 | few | TGTGCCAGTAGTCCAACGCCCCAGGGTACTATATTATACGAGCAGTACTTC | CASSPTPQGTILYEQYF
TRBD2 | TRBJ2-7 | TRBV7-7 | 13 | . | TGTGCCAGCAGCGCCAGGCCTAGCGGAGAGCAGTACTTC | CASSARPSGEQYF
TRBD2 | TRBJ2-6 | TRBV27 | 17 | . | TGTGCCAGCAAGGGCGGGGGGATCAACTCTGGGGCCAACGTCCTGACTTTC | CASKGGGINSGANVLTF
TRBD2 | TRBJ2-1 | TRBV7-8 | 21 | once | TGTGCCAGCAGCTTCCCGACGGCGGCGGGAGGGTTCCCCAGCTCCTACAATGAGCAGTTCTTC | CASSFPTAAGGFPSSYNEQFF
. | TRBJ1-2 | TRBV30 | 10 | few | TGTGCCTGGAGTGTACAGGGCTACACCTTC | CAWSVQGYTF
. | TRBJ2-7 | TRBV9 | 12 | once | TGTGCCAGCAGTGACGGGGCGCGCGAGCAGTACTTC | CASSDGAREQYF
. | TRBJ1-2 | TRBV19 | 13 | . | TGTGCCAGTAGTATCTTGGGCAGCTATGGCTACACCTTC | CASSILGSYGYTF
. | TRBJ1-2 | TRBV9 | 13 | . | TGTGCCAGCAGCGCCGGTGGGGGCTATGGCTACACCTTC | CASSAGGGYGYTF
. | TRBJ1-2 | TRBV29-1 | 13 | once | TGCAGCGCTGCACAGGGTCGTCTGGATGGCTACACCTTC | CSAAQGRLDGYTF
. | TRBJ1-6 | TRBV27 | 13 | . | TGTGCCAGCAGTTTCGTGGAGACTTCACCCCTCCACTTT | CASSFVETSPLHF
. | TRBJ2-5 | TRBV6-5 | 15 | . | TGTGCCAGCAGTTACTCGATGCTAGGCCTGGAGACCCAGTACTTC | CASSYSMLGLETQYF
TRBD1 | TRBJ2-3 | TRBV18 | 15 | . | TGTGCCAGCTCATCGAGGACAGGGTCAACAGATACGCAGTATTTT | CASSSRTGSTDTQYF
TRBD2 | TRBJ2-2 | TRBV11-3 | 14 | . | TGTGCCAGCACGACCGGGGGGGCCACCGGGGAGCTGTTTTTT | CASTTGGATGELFF